This T cell receptor (beta chain) originates from a study of blood T cell repertoires in COVID-19. Turning to the study itself: Sources were T cells, B-cell-depleted T cells, or PBMCs; the material itself was cDNA or gDNA.

Losses at the gene ends were 6 bases for V and 8 bases for J; bases not matched to a gene: 8. The CDR3 runs 14 residues. Looked up from germline, CDR1 is ENHRY and CDR2 is SYGVKD. Source study methods: Researchers report that nucleated cell counts were estimated from reference gene primer amplification. TCRdb keeps only in-frame clones here, not all; method: immunoSEQ multiplex PCR. That table furnishes V, J and clone size, whereas the DNA furnished D and trimming. Of around 180,000 clones in the sample, more than 70% were seen once. The sequenced material came from peripheral blood. The V gene is TRBV10-3, the J gene TRBJ1-4; 8 nucleotides line up with TRBD1. The source of this sequence is a woman of 80 years or more with active or convalescent COVID-19. DNA for the CDR3: TGTGCCATCAGCCCAGGGGGCGCGCGGGAAAAACTGTTTTTT. Protein sequence: CAISPGGAREKLFF.